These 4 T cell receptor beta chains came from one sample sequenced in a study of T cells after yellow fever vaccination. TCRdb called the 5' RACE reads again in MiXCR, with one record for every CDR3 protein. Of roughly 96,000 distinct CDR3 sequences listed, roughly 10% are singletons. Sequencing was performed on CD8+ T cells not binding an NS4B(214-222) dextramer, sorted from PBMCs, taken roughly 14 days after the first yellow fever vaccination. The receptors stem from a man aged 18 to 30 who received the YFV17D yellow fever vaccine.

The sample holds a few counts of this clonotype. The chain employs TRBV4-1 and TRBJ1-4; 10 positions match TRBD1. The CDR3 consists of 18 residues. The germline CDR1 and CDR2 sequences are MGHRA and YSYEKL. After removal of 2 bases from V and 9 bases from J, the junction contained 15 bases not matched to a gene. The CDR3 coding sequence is TGCGCCAGCAGCCAAAATCGGTTTTCGGGACAGGGGTTGCAAAAACTGTTTTTT. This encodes CASSQNRFSGQGLQKLFF.

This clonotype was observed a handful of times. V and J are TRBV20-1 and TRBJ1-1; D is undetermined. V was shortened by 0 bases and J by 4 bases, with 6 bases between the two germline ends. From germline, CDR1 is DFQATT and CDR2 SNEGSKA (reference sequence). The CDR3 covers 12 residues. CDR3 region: CSARDSGTEAFF. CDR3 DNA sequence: TGCAGTGCTAGAGATTCGGGCACTGAAGCTTTCTTT.

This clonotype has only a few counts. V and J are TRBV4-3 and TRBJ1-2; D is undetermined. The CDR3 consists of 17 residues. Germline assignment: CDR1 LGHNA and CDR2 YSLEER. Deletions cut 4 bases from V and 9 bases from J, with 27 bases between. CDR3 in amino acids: CASSRIAETPIFMRYTF. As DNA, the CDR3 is TGCGCCAGCAGCCGTATCGCCGAGACCCCGATTTTCATGCGCTACACCTTC.

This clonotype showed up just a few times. Here the CDR3 DNA reads TGTGCCAGCAGTGAATTACAGGGGGCCGGAATCGGGGAGCTGTTTTTT. Protein sequence: CASSELQGAGIGELFF. V gene TRBV2 combines with J gene TRBJ2-2; 9 bases map to TRBD1. CDR3 length: 16 amino acids. V was clipped by 2 bases and J by 7 bases; unmatched bases: 8. From germline, CDR1 is SNHLY and CDR2 FYNNEI.